These 10 T cell receptor beta chains share one sample of origin, sequenced in a study of breast tumors, draining lymph nodes, adjacent tissues. From the multiplex PCR reads, TCRdb called clonotypes with MiXCR, one entry per CDR3 protein. The sample shows 190,000 or so distinct CDR3 sequences, 31% of them seen only once. Breast cancer patients provided tissue from their axillary draining lymph nodes. Material: axillary lymph node tissue. The receptors originated from a female donor with breast cancer. Some clones in this sample may be carry-over from other donors' samples.

This clonotype was counted ten times or more. This chain uses TRBV5-5 with TRBJ2-2; D perhaps matches TRBD2 (6 bases). Germline CDR1 and CDR2: SGHKS and YYEKEE (reference sequence). The CDR3 has 15 residues. V was clipped by 7 bases and J by 4 bases, with 17 bases between them. The DNA of the CDR3 is TGTGCCAGCTGGGCGGCGGCCGGGGGCACCGGGGAGCTGTTTTTT. Translating it yields CASWAAAGGTGELFF. Variable domain in full (rest from reference TRBV5-5 and TRBJ2-2): DAGVTQSPTHLIKTRGQQVTLRCSPISGHKSVSWYQQVLGQGPQFIFQYYEKEERGRGNFPDRFSARQFPNYSSELNVNALLLGDSALYLCASWAAAGGTGELFFGEGSRLTVL.

This clonotype was observed at least ten times. V and J are TRBV5-6 and TRBJ2-1, with D uncertain. The CDR3 is made up of 11 amino acids. Germline CDR1 SGHDT, CDR2 YYEEEE. The V and J ends lost 5 bases and 8 bases respectively, with 8 bases between them. The CDR3 loop is CASRRKDEQFF. The CDR3 bases are TGTGCCAGCAGGAGAAAAGATGAGCAGTTCTTC.

The chain employs TRBV29-1 and TRBJ1-3; 8 bases align to TRBD1. The ends lost 6 bases at V and 2 bases at J; junction bases unmatched: 6. This CDR3 comprises 14 residues. Germline V gene lookup returns CDR1 SQVTM and CDR2 ANQGSEA. CDR3: CSVATGGTGNTIYF. For the CDR3, the DNA is TGCAGCGTCGCTACAGGGGGAACTGGAAACACCATATATTTT.

This clonotype was seen more than once but under ten times. A much bigger clone sits one base away, suggesting this may be a read error. The genes are TRBV12-3 or TRBV12-4 and TRBJ1-5, with D unresolved. Trimming cost V 6 bases and J 4 bases, with 10 bases left between them. The CDR3 loop spans 13 amino acids. CDR3 residues: CASSCTVNQPQHF. CDR3 nucleotide sequence: TGTGCCAGCAGCTGCACAGTGAATCAGCCCCAGCATTTT.

This clonotype has only a few counts. A much more abundant neighbour one base away suggests this may be a read error. V usage is TRBV20-1 and J usage is TRBJ2-2; D perhaps matches TRBD1 (6 bases). The CDR3 extends over 16 amino acids. Trimming shortened V by 3 bases and J by 4 bases, and 18 bases separated the two germline ends. Per the germline V gene, CDR1 is DFQATT and CDR2 is SNEGSKA (reference sequence). CDR3 coding DNA: TGCAGTGCTAGCCTCCGGGACACGTCGACCACCGGGGAGCTGTTTTTT. Translation: CSASLRDTSTTGELFF.

Many counts were recorded for this clonotype. The V call is TRBV7-9, the J call TRBJ2-7; 11 nucleotides match TRBD1. The CDR3 covers 16 residues. The V gene end was trimmed by 0 bases and the J gene end by 3 bases; junction bases not matched to a gene: 4. Germline loops: CDR1 SEHNR, CDR2 FQNEAQ (reference sequence). The CDR3 loop reads CASSLAQGTGGYEQYF. CDR3 in DNA: TGTGCCAGCAGCTTAGCGCAGGGGACAGGGGGCTACGAGCAGTACTTC. The full variable domain, rest sourced from reference TRBV7-9 and TRBJ2-7, is DTGVSQNPRHKITKRGQNVTFRCDPISEHNRLYWYRQTLGQGPEFLTYFQNEAQLEKSRLLSDRFSAERPKGSFSTLEIQRTEQGDSAMYLCASSLAQGTGGYEQYFGPGTRLTVT.

This clonotype occurred many times. The chain uses TRBV11-3 and TRBJ1-2; 10 nucleotides agree with TRBD1. The CDR3 is made up of 13 amino acids. Germline assignment: CDR1 SGHNT and CDR2 YENEEA. V lost 6 bases to trimming and J lost 8 bases; unmatched junction nucleotides: 6. CDR3 DNA: TGTGCCAGCAGTGCCGACAGGGGGCAAGGCTACACCTTC. This encodes CASSADRGQGYTF.

This clonotype has just a few counts. A much larger clone sits a single nucleotide away, making a read error possible. This rearrangement joins TRBV7-7 to TRBJ1-2; no reliable D call. Germline V lookup: CDR1 SSHAT, CDR2 FNYEAQ (reference sequence). This CDR3 has 13 amino acids. V dropped 1 base and J dropped 4 bases, with 7 bases sitting between them. The DNA for the CDR3 is TGTGCCAGCAGCTTAGAACAGAGCTATGGCTACACCTTC. Its protein product is CASSLEQSYGYTF.

This clonotype was detected many times. V usage is TRBV15 and J usage is TRBJ2-2; a possible D gene is TRBD1 (5 bases). Trimming pared 0 bases from V and 3 bases from J, leaving 17 bases between. Germline lookup yields CDR1 LNHNV and CDR2 YYDKDF (reference sequence). The CDR3 contains 18 residues. The CDR3 region has the DNA TGTGCCACCAGCAGAGATTTCGGCCAGGGTAGAGACACCGGGGAGCTGTTTTTT. Its translation: CATSRDFGQGRDTGELFF.

Many counts were recorded for this clonotype. The rearrangement uses TRBV20-1 and TRBJ1-2, with D possibly TRBD1 on 6 matching bases. This CDR3 region has 15 residues. V lost 3 bases to trimming and J lost 4 bases, with 18 bases between them. The V gene's germline CDR1 is DFQATT and CDR2 SNEGSKA (reference sequence). The CDR3 loop is CSARPTGRKGYGYTF. Written as DNA, the CDR3 is TGCAGTGCTAGGCCTACAGGGAGGAAGGGCTATGGCTACACCTTC.